Following are 26 T cell receptor beta chains from one sample sequenced in a study of siplizumab effects on memory and regulatory T cells. TCRdb's table, derived via immunoSEQ multiplex PCR, lists solely in-frame clones and lacks some. This sample has 87,000 or so clones, with 85% to 95% found just once. Sequencing was performed on non-Treg CD4+ T cells sorted from blood. The receptor set was obtained from a human donor in good health.

The rearrangement joins TRBV25-1 to TRBJ1-1; possibly TRBD1 for D (6 bases). V was cut by 4 bases and J by 6 bases, with 12 bases left in between. The CDR3 has 13 amino acids. Per the germline V gene, CDR1 is MGHDK and CDR2 is SYGVNS. This CDR3 reads CASSAPGAAEAFF. Here the CDR3 DNA reads TGTGCCAGCAGTGCGCCGGGGGCGGCTGAAGCTTTCTTT. The full variable domain, in which reference TRBV25-1 and TRBJ1-1 provide the parts outside the CDR3, is EADIYQTPRYLVIGTGKKITLECSQTMGHDKMYWYQQDPGMELHLIHYSYGVNSTEKGDLSSESTVSRIRTEHFPLTLESARPSHTSQYLCASSAPGAAEAFFGQGTRLTVV.

The V and J genes are TRBV9 and TRBJ1-4; 9 positions match TRBD1. Germline V gene data show CDR1 as SGDLS and CDR2 as YYNGEE. J was trimmed by 7 bases and V by 0 bases; bases with no gene match: 7. The CDR3 is 16 residues long. CDR3 sequence reads: CASSVEGTGWGEKLFF. The CDR3 bases are TGTGCCAGCAGCGTAGAAGGGACAGGGTGGGGTGAAAAACTGTTTTTT.

On this clone itself: Within the sample, other DNA sequences also encode this same CDR3. The chain recombines TRBV9 with TRBJ2-3; 7 bases map to TRBD2. The CDR3 runs to 15 residues. Germline trimming cut 0 bases from V and 1 base from J; bases unmatched to any gene: 2. Germline lookup yields CDR1 SGDLS and CDR2 YYNGEE. The CDR3 nucleotides are TGTGCCAGCAGCGTAGGGGCGGGGGGCACAGATACGCAGTATTTT. Translated, it gives CASSVGAGGTDTQYF.

The chain employs TRBV7-9 and TRBJ2-7, with D uncertain. The germline gives CDR1 SEHNR, CDR2 FQNEAQ (reference sequence). The length of the CDR3 is 12 residues. Trimming stripped 6 bases from V and 3 bases from J, with 9 bases between. CDR3 loop: CASSYEFYEQYF. The CDR3 DNA reads as TGTGCCAGCAGTTACGAGTTCTACGAGCAGTACTTC.

This clone was counted once. The J gene is TRBJ2-1, the V gene TRBV5-1; 10 bases are a match to TRBD1. Per the germline V gene, CDR1 is SGHRS and CDR2 is YFSETQ. This CDR3 region has 16 residues. The ends lost 4 bases at V and 1 base at J; junction bases unmatched: 5. The DNA for the CDR3 is TGCGCCAGCAGCCGCGGGACAGGGGTATCCTACAATGAGCAGTTCTTC. This encodes CASSRGTGVSYNEQFF.

CDR3 region: CASSLANRVTEAFF. The CDR3 DNA reads TGTGCCAGCAGCTTAGCAAACAGGGTTACTGAAGCTTTCTTT. This rearrangement joins TRBV7-2 to TRBJ1-1; possible D gene TRBD1, 6 bases. V gave up 0 bases and J gave up 5 bases, with 10 bases separating them. Germline V gives CDR1 SGHTA, CDR2 FQGNSA. The CDR3 has 14 amino acids. Based on the CDR3 plus reference TRBV7-2 and TRBJ1-1, the full variable domain is GAGVSQSPSNKVTEKGKDVELRCDPISGHTALYWYRQSLGQGLEFLIYFQGNSAPDKSGLPSDRFSAERTGGSVSTLTIQRTQQEDSAVYLCASSLANRVTEAFFGQGTRLTVV.

The gene calls are TRBV6-1 and TRBJ2-5; D may be TRBD1 (6 bases). V gave up 2 bases and J gave up 0 bases, with 10 bases separating them. The CDR3 spans 15 residues. Germline lookup yields CDR1 MNHNS and CDR2 SASEGT. The CDR3: CASSERQEYQETQYF. Here the CDR3 DNA reads TGTGCCAGCAGTGAAAGACAGGAGTACCAAGAGACCCAGTACTTC.

The chain is built from TRBV10-3 and TRBJ2-1; the match to TRBD1 covers 8 bases. Losses at the gene ends were 10 bases for V and 9 bases for J; bases not matched to a gene: 8. The CDR3 sequence is 12 residues long. Germline-derived CDR1 and CDR2 are ENHRY and SYGVKD. CDR3 nucleotides: TGTGCCACGCGGGACAGGCTAACTGAGCAGTTCTTC. Translating gives CATRDRLTEQFF.

The chain combines TRBV4-1 with TRBJ1-1; the D gene is possibly TRBD1 (6 bases). CDR1 is MGHRA and CDR2 is YSYEKL in the germline V gene. The CDR3 covers 15 residues. V was clipped by 3 bases and J by 0 bases, with 11 bases between them. This CDR3 reads CASSQDSTLNTEAFF. The CDR3 DNA reads as TGCGCCAGCAGCCAGGACAGCACTTTGAACACTGAAGCTTTCTTT.

This chain connects TRBV29-1 to TRBJ1-4; D is undetermined. CDR1 and CDR2 from the germline V gene are SQVTM and ANQGSEA. With 2 bases removed from V and 8 bases from J, the gap between germline ends came to 6 bases. The CDR3 sequence is 11 residues long. The DNA for the CDR3 is TGCAGCGTTGAAAGGCGGGAAAAACTGTTTTTT. Its translation is CSVERREKLFF.

CDR3 sequence (DNA): TGTGCCAGCAGCCAGACAAGCAATCAGCCCCAGCATTTT. Encoded protein: CASSQTSNQPQHF. The gene calls are TRBV2 and TRBJ1-5; D ambiguous. The CDR3 totals 13 residues. The V and J ends lost 6 bases and 1 base respectively, with 7 bases between them. CDR1 and CDR2 from the germline V gene are SNHLY and FYNNEI.

This chain joins TRBV6-1 and TRBJ1-4; weak D call: TRBD1 (5 bases). Germline lookup yields CDR1 MNHNS and CDR2 SASEGT. V lost 6 bases, J lost 13 bases, and 24 bases lay in between. The CDR3 runs to 15 residues. The DNA for the CDR3 is TGTGCCAGCAGGGGGCTTCGGCAGTCTGAGGTTAGACTGTTTTTT. It encodes CASRGLRQSEVRLFF.

This chain connects TRBV10-3 to TRBJ2-5, with D unclear. CDR1 is ENHRY and CDR2 is SYGVKD in the germline V gene. This CDR3 contains 13 residues. Trimming took off 7 bases at V and 6 bases at J, with 15 bases between the two ends. The CDR3 loop is CAITLDPTQTQYF. CDR3 nucleotide sequence: TGTGCCATCACCCTCGACCCAACCCAGACCCAGTACTTC.

The chain links TRBV5-4 to TRBJ1-4, with a possible D match to TRBD1 (5 bases). V was clipped by 4 bases and J by 7 bases, with 14 bases between them. CDR1 is SGHNT and CDR2 is YYREEE in the germline V gene (reference sequence). There are 14 residues in the CDR3. CDR3 coding DNA: TGTGCCAGCAGCACAGGTGACAGCCTTGAAAAACTGTTTTTT. This translates into CASSTGDSLEKLFF.

This clone was counted once. The chain combines TRBV5-1 with TRBJ1-1; 8 nucleotides match TRBD1. V shed 5 bases, J shed 4 bases, and the junction held 10 bases outside the gene matches. Germline CDR1 reads SGHRS; CDR2 reads YFSETQ. The CDR3 length is 15 residues. CDR3: CASSRTGMFATEAFF. CDR3 DNA: TGCGCCAGCAGTCGGACAGGGATGTTTGCCACTGAAGCTTTCTTT. Drawing the rest from reference TRBV5-1 and TRBJ1-1, the complete variable domain is KAGVTQTPRYLIKTRGQQVTLSCSPISGHRSVSWYQQTPGQGLQFLFEYFSETQRNKGNFPGRFSGRQFSNSRSEMNVSTLELGDSALYLCASSRTGMFATEAFFGQGTRLTVV.

J is TRBJ2-3 and V is TRBV28; D uncertain. This CDR3 is built from 12 residues. The germline V gene has CDR1 MDHEN and CDR2 SYDVKM. The V and J ends lost 2 bases and 4 bases respectively, with 4 bases between them. CDR3: CASSLGADTQYF. Written as DNA, the CDR3 is TGTGCCAGCAGTTTAGGGGCAGATACGCAGTATTTT.

The chain has TRBV27 and TRBJ2-2; 8 nucleotides agree with TRBD1. CDR1 and CDR2 (germline): MNHEY, SMNVEV (reference sequence). Unmatched junction bases numbered 4, after V lost 2 bases and J lost 2 bases. The CDR3 is 16 residues long. The DNA for the CDR3 is TGTGCCAGCAGTTTACTCCAGGGGGCAAACACCGGGGAGCTGTTTTTT. Translation gives CASSLLQGANTGELFF.

This chain links TRBV2 with TRBJ1-5; 10 nucleotides line up with TRBD1. The V segment lost 6 bases and the J segment 6 bases; nucleotides outside the gene matches: 5. The germline V gene has CDR1 SNHLY and CDR2 FYNNEI. The CDR3 runs to 14 residues. The CDR3 loop is CASRGRQGAQPQHF. The DNA for the CDR3 is TGTGCCAGCAGGGGAAGACAGGGGGCTCAGCCCCAGCATTTT.

This clone has a single count. This rearrangement joins TRBV5-4 to TRBJ1-2; tentatively, D is TRBD1 (5 bases). There are 15 residues in the CDR3. The germline gives CDR1 SGHNT, CDR2 YYREEE (reference sequence). Trimming took 0 bases from V and 2 from J, leaving 11 bases between them. CDR3: CASSLVGRENYGYTF. The CDR3 DNA reads TGTGCCAGCAGCTTGGTGGGCAGGGAAAACTATGGCTACACCTTC. Looking up the rest from reference TRBV5-4 and TRBJ1-2 gives the full variable domain: ETGVTQSPTHLIKTRGQQVTLRCSSQSGHNTVSWYQQALGQGPQFIFQYYREEENGRGNFPPRFSGLQFPNYSSELNVNALELDDSALYLCASSLVGRENYGYTFGSGTRLTVV.

The chain employs TRBV11-2 and TRBJ1-2; D is ambiguous. Germline CDR1 is SGHAT and CDR2 is FQNNGV. The CDR3 spans 13 residues. Trimming removed 1 base at V and 4 bases at J, with 7 bases between. DNA for the CDR3: TGTGCCAGCAGCTTAGGCGGAAGCTATGGCTACACCTTC. This encodes CASSLGGSYGYTF.

J is TRBJ2-2 and V is TRBV2; D perhaps matches TRBD2 (5 bases). Between the trimmed V and J ends, which lost 7 bases and 6 bases, there was a span of 18 bases. This CDR3 has 15 amino acids. CDR1 and CDR2 (germline): SNHLY, FYNNEI. CDR3 residues: CASKPGNTLAGELFF. CDR3 bases: TGTGCCAGCAAGCCGGGGAACACTCTCGCCGGGGAGCTGTTTTTT.

This clone was observed a single time. The chain employs TRBV2 and TRBJ1-1; unclear D gene. This CDR3 is 13 amino acids long. Trimming left V 5 bases short and J 10 bases short, with 17 bases between. From germline, CDR1 is SNHLY and CDR2 FYNNEI. The CDR3 is CASSSFHRVVAFF. The CDR3 DNA reads TGTGCCAGCAGTTCTTTCCACCGGGTAGTAGCTTTCTTT.

J is TRBJ1-2 and V is TRBV6-5; the match to TRBD1 covers 9 bases. Germline V gene data show CDR1 as MNHEY and CDR2 as SVGAGI. V lost 5 bases, J lost 3 bases, and 7 bases stayed unmatched. The CDR3 is 15 amino acids. Written as DNA, the CDR3 is TGTGCCAGCAGTAAAACAGGGGGCGAGGACTATGGCTACACCTTC. Translated, it gives CASSKTGGEDYGYTF.

The table lists this clone with a count of one. The V and J genes are TRBV19 and TRBJ1-2; TRBD1 is a possible D gene (6 bases). The CDR3 sequence is 16 residues long. The germline CDR1 and CDR2 sequences are LNHDA and SQIVND (reference sequence). Trimming left V 1 base short and J 1 base short, with 13 bases between. The CDR3 nucleotides read TGTGCCAGTAGTATAGGAGGACAGATAGATAACTATGGCTACACCTTC. Its translation is CASSIGGQIDNYGYTF.

This clone is a singleton in its sample. The rearrangement links TRBV2 to TRBJ1-1; TRBD1 aligns across 7 bases. With V trimmed by 6 bases and J by 7 bases, 11 bases remained unmatched. Germline lookup yields CDR1 SNHLY and CDR2 FYNNEI. This CDR3 has 14 residues. CDR3 DNA: TGTGCCAGCAGCGGACAGGCCCCTTTGATTGAAGCTTTCTTT. It specifies CASSGQAPLIEAFF.

CDR3 nucleotide sequence: TGCGCCAGCGGATTTACAGGGGGGGAGACCCAGTACTTC. Amino acids: CASGFTGGETQYF. J is TRBJ2-5 and V is TRBV5-1; 8 positions match TRBD1. Germline values: CDR1 SGHRS, CDR2 YFSETQ. The CDR3 consists of 13 residues. V lost 7 bases to trimming and J lost 5 bases; unmatched junction nucleotides: 7.